The 14 T cell receptor beta chains given below trace back to one sample, sequenced in a study of blood T cell repertoires in COVID-19. Clones were read by immunoSEQ multiplex PCR, and TCRdb kept only the in-frame ones, dropping some. The sample records 230,000 or so clones, 80% to 85% being singletons. Sequencing used PBMCs or T cells enriched from blood (not recorded which). These receptors were obtained from a man aged 50 to 60 who had recovered from COVID-19.

The J gene is TRBJ2-3, the V gene TRBV5-1, with D possibly being TRBD1 (5 bases). The CDR3 length is 15 residues. CDR1 is SGHRS, CDR2 YFSETQ, per germline. The V end lost 4 bases, the J end lost 4 bases, and 16 bases lay between the germline ends. The CDR3 reads CASSPRQGAADTQYF. CDR3 sequence (DNA): TGCGCCAGCAGCCCCCGTCAAGGGGCGGCAGATACGCAGTATTTT.

This CDR3 is CASFKGGRSQPQHF. DNA of the CDR3: TGTGCCAGCTTTAAGGGGGGGCGAAGCCAGCCCCAGCATTTT. The V call is TRBV28, the J call TRBJ1-5; a weak D match, TRBD1 (6 bases). The length of the CDR3 is 14 residues. The V and J ends lost 8 bases and 7 bases respectively, with 18 bases between them. Germline loops: CDR1 MDHEN, CDR2 SYDVKM. Filled out from reference TRBV28 and TRBJ1-5, the complete variable domain reads DVKVTQSSRYLVKRTGEKVFLECVQDMDHENMFWYRQDPGLGLRLIYFSYDVKMKEKGDIPEGYSVSREKKERFSLILESASTNQTSMYLCASFKGGRSQPQHFGDGTRLSIL.

This chain links TRBV19 with TRBJ2-1, with unresolved D. The CDR3 has 13 residues. Germline V gene lookup returns CDR1 LNHDA and CDR2 SQIVND (reference sequence). V was clipped by 0 bases and J by 14 bases, with 14 bases between them. The CDR3 DNA sequence: TGTGCCAGTAGTATAGAGTTCGGAACCCGGGAGTTCTTC. Translating gives CASSIEFGTREFF.

There are a few counts of this clone. The chain couples TRBV10-2 to TRBJ2-2, with 7 bases identical to TRBD2. Germline CDR1 reads WSHSY; CDR2 reads SAAADI. The CDR3 is 16 residues long. Trimming cost V 3 bases and J 7 bases; bases outside gene matches: 11. The DNA of the CDR3 is TGCGCCAGCAGTGACCCTCTGCGGGAGCGGGGCGGGGAGCTGTTTTTT. This encodes CASSDPLRERGGELFF.

The rearrangement joins TRBV5-1 to TRBJ2-1, with unresolved D. With 0 bases removed from V and 2 bases from J, the gap between germline ends came to 6 bases. The CDR3 is 14 residues long. CDR1 is SGHRS and CDR2 is YFSETQ in the germline V gene. The CDR3 nucleotides read TGCGCCAGCAGCTTGGGTGAGCCCTACAATGAGCAGTTCTTC. Protein: CASSLGEPYNEQFF.

The chain joins TRBV6-1 to TRBJ1-5; TRBD1 matches at 8 bases. CDR1 is MNHNS, CDR2 SASEGT, per germline. V dropped 1 base and J dropped 6; count of bases not matched to a gene: 5. The CDR3 length is 15 residues. Here the CDR3 reads CASSEGGDRSQPQHF. The DNA for the CDR3 is TGTGCCAGCAGTGAAGGGGGGGACAGGTCTCAGCCCCAGCATTTT.

The chain carries TRBV7-9 and TRBJ2-3; D may be TRBD1 (5 bases). V dropped 5 bases and J dropped 1 base, with 10 bases sitting between them. Germline loops: CDR1 SEHNR, CDR2 FQNEAQ (reference sequence). The CDR3 consists of 14 residues. CDR3 bases: TGTGCCAGCAGCCGCCTACAGGGCACAGATACGCAGTATTTT. The encoded protein is CASSRLQGTDTQYF.

This clone was picked up one time. This chain links TRBV5-4 with TRBJ2-5; 10 positions agree with TRBD2. Per germline, CDR1 SGHNT and CDR2 YYREEE (reference sequence). This CDR3 is 16 amino acids long. V lost 4 bases to trimming and J lost 2 bases; unmatched junction nucleotides: 8. The CDR3 loop is CASSAGRTSGQETQYF. CDR3 DNA sequence: TGTGCCAGCAGCGCGGGGCGGACTAGCGGACAAGAGACCCAGTACTTC.

The chain carries TRBV4-1 and TRBJ2-5, with a weak D call TRBD2 (5 bases). The CDR3 is made up of 14 amino acids. Trimming stripped 4 bases from V and 3 bases from J, with 12 bases between. Germline assignment: CDR1 MGHRA and CDR2 YSYEKL. The CDR3 coding sequence is TGCGCCAGCAGCCTTCGGGGTACAGAAGAGACCCAGTACTTC. It is translated as CASSLRGTEETQYF.

This clone appeared a few times. For the CDR3, the DNA is TGTGCCAGCAGCTTAGCTGCCTCGGGACAGGGCTGGACAGATACGCAGTATTTT. Residues: CASSLAASGQGWTDTQYF. V gene TRBV13 combines with J gene TRBJ2-3; 9 nucleotides line up with TRBD1. CDR3 size: 18 residues. V trimming: 1 base; J trimming: 3 bases; junction bases outside the gene matches: 11. Germline V gives CDR1 PRHDT, CDR2 FYEKMQ (reference sequence). Using reference TRBV13 and TRBJ2-3 for the parts outside the CDR3, the full variable domain is AAGVIQSPRHLIKEKRETATLKCYPIPRHDTVYWYQQGPGQDPQFLISFYEKMQSDKGSIPDRFSAQQFSDYHSELNMSSLELGDSALYFCASSLAASGQGWTDTQYFGPGTRLTVL.

The rearrangement uses TRBV18 and TRBJ2-1; 8 bases line up with TRBD2. Unmatched junction bases numbered 11, after V lost 6 bases and J lost 4 bases. The CDR3 loop spans 16 amino acids. In germline, CDR1 is KGHSH, CDR2 LQKENI. CDR3: CASSPGGEWSYNEQFF. In DNA, the CDR3 is TGTGCCAGCTCCCCGGGAGGGGAATGGTCATACAATGAGCAGTTCTTC. Combining the CDR3 with reference TRBV18 and TRBJ2-1 gives the whole variable domain NAGVMQNPRHLVRRRGQEARLRCSPMKGHSHVYWYRQLPEEGLKFMVYLQKENIIDESGMPKERFSAEFPKEGPSILRIQQVVRGDSAAYFCASSPGGEWSYNEQFFGPGTRLTVL.

This clone has just one count. This chain joins TRBV2 and TRBJ1-5; 7 nucleotides line up with TRBD1. The CDR3 is 15 residues long. V lost 11 bases to trimming and J lost 1 base; unmatched junction nucleotides: 11. The germline V gene encodes CDR1 SNHLY and CDR2 FYNNEI. The chain's CDR3 is CAGTTGRGSNQPQHF. The CDR3 DNA reads TGTGCCGGTACGACAGGGCGAGGGAGCAATCAGCCCCAGCATTTT.

The CDR3 sequence is CASGRGGYGYTF. CDR3 DNA: TGTGCCAGCGGCCGCGGGGGGTATGGCTACACCTTC. V is TRBV28 and J is TRBJ1-2; D may be TRBD1 (5 bases). The germline V and J ends were trimmed by 8 bases and 5 bases, with 12 bases remaining between them. The germline CDR1 and CDR2 sequences are MDHEN and SYDVKM. This CDR3 spans 12 amino acids.

The V and J genes are TRBV5-1 and TRBJ2-1, with D possibly TRBD1 on 5 matching bases. Germline V gives CDR1 SGHRS, CDR2 YFSETQ. Trimming took 3 bases from V and 1 from J, leaving 17 bases between them. The CDR3 has 17 amino acids. CDR3 sequence: CASSSGQGTVSYNEQFF. For the CDR3, the DNA is TGCGCCAGCAGCTCGGGCCAGGGAACGGTGTCCTACAATGAGCAGTTCTTC.